This T cell receptor (beta chain) is drawn from a study of OX40 agonist ivuxolimab in advanced cancers. As for the study in general: At 0.01 to 10 mg/kg, ivuxolimab was administered intravenously to patients every 2 weeks.

The repertoire was sequenced with immunoSEQ multiplex PCR; TCRdb's copy has only in-frame clones and lacks some. This table has approximately 49,000 clones, 81% appearing once. This CDR3 has 14 amino acids. Germline V CDR1 and CDR2: SGHVS, FQNEAQ. Trimming took off 3 bases at V and 1 base at J, with 9 bases between the two ends. The clonotype originates from an adult with an advanced solid tumor such as melanoma, head and neck, liver or kidney cancer. This specimen consisted of CD4+ or CD8+ T cells sorted from blood, obtained in a trial of the OX40 agonist ivuxolimab. The chain uses TRBV7-8 and TRBJ2-5, with D hard to call. Here the CDR3 reads CASSFPNLQETQYF. The DNA for the CDR3 is TGTGCCAGCAGCTTTCCCAACCTCCAAGAGACCCAGTACTTC.